Each of the 2 T cell receptor beta chains below was sequenced from the same sample in a study of regulatory T cells in long-lasting Graves disease. Through Arm-PCR of CDR3 regions and iRepertoire HTBI primers, TCR beta libraries were built. TCRdb re-derived calls from the multiplex PCR reads in MiXCR, one entry per CDR3 protein. Of about 470,000 distinct CDR3 sequences in the sample, around 21% were seen once. Indicated time point: persistent/refractory GD, antithyroid drugs over 5 years with positive TRAb. The TCR library used RNA extracted from PBMCs. The sequences come from peripheral blood mononuclear cells (PBMCs), collected when the disease was refractory, from a patient treated with antithyroid drugs. Every receptor here comes from a female donor with Graves disease.

This chain links TRBV11-2 with TRBJ2-3; D is undetermined. Germline V lookup: CDR1 SGHAT, CDR2 FQNNGV. V gave up 5 bases and J gave up 1 base, with 10 bases separating them. This CDR3 region has 14 residues. CDR3 loop: CASSPRQRTDTQYF. The DNA for the CDR3 is TGTGCCAGCAGCCCCCGCCAGCGCACAGATACGCAGTATTTT.

Points on this clonotype: Because the CDR3 is missing its conserved closing phenylalanine or tryptophan, this is likely a read error. The chain joins TRBV11-1 to TRBJ2-7, with TRBD1 matching over 10 bases. V trimming: 3 bases; J trimming: 7 bases; junction bases outside the gene matches: 6. The CDR3 is 14 residues long. Germline V CDR1 and CDR2: SGHAT, FQDESV (reference sequence). Here the CDR3 reads CASSLDRGSREQYL. The CDR3 bases are TGTGCCAGCAGCTTGGACAGGGGGTCAAGGGAGCAGTACCTC.